Presented here are 7 T cell receptor beta chains from one specimen sequenced in a study of beta chain features in type 1 diabetes. Sequencing targeted expressed TCRB transcripts, as all isolated RNA had been reverse transcribed. The method was immunoSEQ multiplex PCR; TCRdb's version includes in-frame clones alone and lacks a portion of them. Here the sample spans just over 600,000 clones, around 15% being singletons. The sample comprised naive CD4+ T cells from blood. The origin of the receptors is a man aged 18 to 30 in good health.

This chain joins TRBV7-9 and TRBJ1-2; D gene uncertain. Looked up from germline, CDR1 is SEHNR and CDR2 is FQNEAQ (reference sequence). V lost 3 bases and J lost 0, with 8 bases in between. The CDR3 sequence is 14 residues long. CDR3 sequence reads: CASSFDYSNYGYTF. The CDR3 nucleotides read TGTGCCAGCAGCTTTGATTATTCTAACTATGGCTACACCTTC. Full variable domain (remainder filled in from reference TRBV7-9 and TRBJ1-2): DTGVSQNPRHKITKRGQNVTFRCDPISEHNRLYWYRQTLGQGPEFLTYFQNEAQLEKSRLLSDRFSAERPKGSFSTLEIQRTEQGDSAMYLCASSFDYSNYGYTFGSGTRLTVV.

DNA for the CDR3: TGTGCCAGCAGCCTGACAGGGGGCGGAGATCAGCCCCAGCATTTT. It yields the protein CASSLTGGGDQPQHF. The V call is TRBV7-9, the J call TRBJ1-5; 10 nucleotides line up with TRBD1. This CDR3 region has 15 residues. Germline CDR1 and CDR2: SEHNR and FQNEAQ (reference sequence). V shed 5 bases and J 5 bases; nucleotides not matched to a gene: 6.

This clone was detected only a few times. The V gene is TRBV28, the J gene TRBJ1-1; D call uncertain. V lost 6 bases, J lost 7 bases, and 12 bases lay in between. Germline loops: CDR1 MDHEN, CDR2 SYDVKM. This CDR3 spans 12 amino acids. Here the CDR3 DNA reads TGTGCCAGCAGACGGCTTTCCCGTGAAGCTTTCTTT. It yields the protein CASRRLSREAFF.

The chain employs TRBV11-2 and TRBJ2-4, with unresolved D. Germline V gives CDR1 SGHAT, CDR2 FQNNGV. This CDR3 has 15 amino acids. The V end was cut by 5 bases, the J end by 8 bases, with 19 bases between. The DNA of the CDR3 is TGTGCCAGCAGCACGGTTCTGCCGCTGAATGACATTCAGTACTTC. It codes for CASSTVLPLNDIQYF.

The chain combines TRBV4-2 with TRBJ1-6; D is unresolved. Trimming cost V 5 bases and J 0 bases, with 5 bases left between them. CDR3 length: 14 residues. In germline, CDR1 is LGHNA, CDR2 YNFKEQ. The CDR3 loop reads CASSFHSYNSPLHF. As DNA, the CDR3 is TGTGCCAGCAGCTTCCACTCCTATAATTCACCCCTCCACTTT.

This clone was seen only once. The chain recombines TRBV6-6 with TRBJ2-5, with 12 bases aligning to TRBD2. The CDR3 is 16 residues long. V lost 2 bases, J lost 0 bases, and 1 base stayed unmatched. The germline V gene encodes CDR1 MNHNY and CDR2 SVGAGI (reference sequence). CDR3 loop: CASSYGTSGYQETQYF. The DNA for the CDR3 is TGTGCCAGCAGTTACGGGACTAGCGGGTACCAAGAGACCCAGTACTTC.

The V gene is TRBV4-2, the J gene TRBJ2-1; the D is unclear. The V and J ends lost 0 bases and 9 bases respectively, with 12 bases between them. The CDR3 loop spans 14 amino acids. In germline, CDR1 is LGHNA, CDR2 YNFKEQ. CDR3 residues: CASSQETHIGEQFF. The CDR3 DNA reads TGTGCCAGCAGCCAAGAGACCCATATCGGTGAGCAGTTCTTC.